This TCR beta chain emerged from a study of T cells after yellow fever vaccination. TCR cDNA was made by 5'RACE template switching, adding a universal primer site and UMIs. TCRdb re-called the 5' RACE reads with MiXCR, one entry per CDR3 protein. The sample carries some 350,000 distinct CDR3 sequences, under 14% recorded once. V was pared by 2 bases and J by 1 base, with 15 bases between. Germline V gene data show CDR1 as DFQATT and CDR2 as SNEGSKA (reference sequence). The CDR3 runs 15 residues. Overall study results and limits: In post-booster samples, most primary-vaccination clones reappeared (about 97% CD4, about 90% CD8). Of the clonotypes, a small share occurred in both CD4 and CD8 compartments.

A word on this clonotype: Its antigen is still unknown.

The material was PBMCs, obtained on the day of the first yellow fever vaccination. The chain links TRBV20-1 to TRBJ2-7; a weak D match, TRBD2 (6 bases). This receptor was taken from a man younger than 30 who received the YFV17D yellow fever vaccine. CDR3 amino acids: CSARSGLGTSYEQYF. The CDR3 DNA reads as TGCAGTGCTAGATCGGGACTGGGGACTTCCTACGAGCAGTACTTC.